Shown below are 9 T cell receptor beta chains from a single sample sequenced in a study of spatial heterogeneity in lung cancer. Described time point: blood at routine non-recurrence follow-up after resection. TCRdb independently ran MiXCR on the 5' RACE reads; one entry per CDR3 protein. The data contain about 45,000 distinct CDR3 sequences, approximately 24% of them singletons. The specimen comprised PBMCs, sampled at follow-up. The receptors were sampled from a female donor with early-stage non-small cell lung cancer.

J is TRBJ2-3 and V is TRBV19; D call uncertain. With 3 bases removed from V and 6 bases from J, the gap between germline ends came to 4 bases. The germline V gene encodes CDR1 LNHDA and CDR2 SQIVND (reference sequence). The CDR3 consists of 11 residues. The CDR3 protein is CASSIQDTQYF. The CDR3 bases are TGTGCCAGTAGTATCCAGGATACGCAGTATTTT.

This clonotype has only a few counts. The chain employs TRBV18 and TRBJ1-5, with unresolved D. The CDR3 has 16 residues. V was trimmed by 5 bases and J by 5 bases, leaving 19 bases between them. CDR1 KGHSH and CDR2 LQKENI come from the germline V gene. CDR3 sequence: CASSSGTLGSYQPQHF. In nucleotides, the CDR3 is TGTGCCAGCTCATCGGGTACCCTAGGGTCGTATCAGCCCCAGCATTTT.

The J gene is TRBJ1-6, the V gene TRBV3-1, with D uncertain. The CDR3 sequence is 12 residues long. The germline V gene encodes CDR1 LGHDT and CDR2 YNNKEL (reference sequence). V shed 8 bases and J shed 7 bases, with 9 bases lying between them. The CDR3 nucleotides read TGTGCCAGCCATCGGGGAAATTCACCCCTCCACTTT. This sequence encodes CASHRGNSPLHF. Full variable domain (rest looked up from reference TRBV3-1 and TRBJ1-6): DTAVSQTPKYLVTQMGNDKSIKCEQNLGHDTMYWYKQDSKKFLKIMFSYNNKELIINETVPNRFSPKSPDKAHLNLHINSLELGDSAVYFCASHRGNSPLHFGNGTRLTVT.

The chain joins TRBV20-1 to TRBJ1-2, with TRBD1 matching 11 bases. V shed 2 bases and J 6 bases; nucleotides not matched to a gene: 5. CDR3 length: 14 amino acids. CDR1 and CDR2 from the germline V gene are DFQATT and SNEGSKA (reference sequence). The DNA for the CDR3 is TGCAGTGCTAGACTCGTGGGACAGGGGGATGGCTACACCTTC. It specifies CSARLVGQGDGYTF.

The chain employs TRBV11-2 and TRBJ2-2, with D uncertain. Germline V CDR1 and CDR2: SGHAT, FQNNGV. The CDR3 sequence is 14 residues long. V lost 5 bases to trimming and J lost 5 bases, with 12 bases between them. CDR3 loop: CASSAFHGTGELFF. The CDR3 DNA is TGTGCCAGCAGCGCCTTCCACGGGACCGGGGAGCTGTTTTTT.

Comments on this clonotype: Mismatch with germline at one junction end may stem from a read error. The chain is built from TRBV7-2 and TRBJ1-2; D is uncertain. CDR1 and CDR2 from the germline V gene are SGHTA and FQGNSA. The CDR3 is 13 amino acids. CDR3 sequence (DNA): TGTGCCAGCAGCGCGGAGAGTTTTAATGGCTACTCCTTC. Amino acid sequence: CASSAESFNGYSF.

This rearrangement joins TRBV2 to TRBJ1-2; no firm D call. Trimming cost V 5 bases and J 8 bases, with 9 bases left between them. Germline V lookup: CDR1 SNHLY, CDR2 FYNNEI. The CDR3 is 11 amino acids. The CDR3 loop is CASSPVWGYTF. The CDR3 nucleotides read TGTGCCAGCAGTCCCGTCTGGGGCTACACCTTC. The whole variable domain, filled in from reference TRBV2 and TRBJ1-2, reads EPEVTQTPSHQVTQMGQEVILRCVPISNHLYFYWYRQILGQKVEFLVSFYNNEISEKSEIFDDQFSVERPDGSNFTLKIRSTKLEDSAMYFCASSPVWGYTFGSGTRLTVV.

This clonotype counts as medium-sized. The chain uses TRBV6-5 and TRBJ2-3; D remains ambiguous. The germline V and J ends were trimmed by 3 bases and 3 bases, with 10 bases remaining between them. CDR1 and CDR2 (germline): MNHEY, SVGAGI. The CDR3 is 14 amino acids. CDR3 in amino acids: CASSYSPATDTQYF. CDR3 bases: TGTGCCAGCAGTTATTCTCCTGCGACAGATACGCAGTATTTT.

This clonotype was detected many times. Given the absence of the conserved phenylalanine or tryptophan at the CDR3 end, a read error is likely. The genes are TRBV18 and TRBJ1-1; 7 bases are shared with TRBD1. The germline CDR1 and CDR2 sequences are KGHSH and LQKENI. With V trimmed by 3 bases and J by 7 bases, 8 bases remained unmatched. The CDR3 contains 14 residues. As DNA, the CDR3 is TGTGCCAGCTCACCGGGGACAGCTATTTATGAAGCTTTCCTT. Its protein is CASSPGTAIYEAFL.